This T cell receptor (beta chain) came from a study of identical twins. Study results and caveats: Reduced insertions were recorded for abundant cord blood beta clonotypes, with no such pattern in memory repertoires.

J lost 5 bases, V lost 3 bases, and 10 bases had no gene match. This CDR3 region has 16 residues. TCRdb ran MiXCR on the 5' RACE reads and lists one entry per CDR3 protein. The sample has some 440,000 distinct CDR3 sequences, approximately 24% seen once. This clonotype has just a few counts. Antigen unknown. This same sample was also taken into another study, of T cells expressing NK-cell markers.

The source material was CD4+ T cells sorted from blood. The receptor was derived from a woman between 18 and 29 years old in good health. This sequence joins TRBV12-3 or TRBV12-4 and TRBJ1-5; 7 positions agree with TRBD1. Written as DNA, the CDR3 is TGTGCCAGCAGTTTCTTGAGGCGGGACAGACATCAGCCCCAGCATTTT. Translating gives CASSFLRRDRHQPQHF.